A single sample gave rise to the 5 T cell receptor beta chains below, sequenced in a study of OX40 agonist ivuxolimab in advanced cancers. TCRdb's table, derived via immunoSEQ multiplex PCR, lists solely in-frame clones and lacks some. The sample contains 60,000 or so clones, approximately 77% of which appear only once. The starting material was CD4+ or CD8+ T cells sorted from blood, obtained in a trial of the OX40 agonist ivuxolimab. The receptors here all came from an adult with an advanced solid tumor such as melanoma, head and neck, liver or kidney cancer.

This clone has just a few counts. The rearrangement joins TRBV6-5 to TRBJ2-2, with 7 bases lining up with TRBD2. CDR3 size: 14 residues. CDR1 MNHEY and CDR2 SVGAGI come from the germline V gene. Trimming at V came to 8 bases and at J to 5 bases, leaving 8 bases not matched to a gene. Here the CDR3 reads CASARLAATGELFF. The CDR3 DNA follows: TGTGCCAGCGCAAGACTAGCTGCGACCGGGGAGCTGTTTTTT.

V is TRBV2 and J is TRBJ2-2; D might be TRBD1 (5 bases). The germline V gene encodes CDR1 SNHLY and CDR2 FYNNEI. Trimming shortened V by 7 bases and J by 0 bases, and 12 bases separated the two germline ends. This CDR3 has 15 amino acids. The CDR3 loop is CASMRTHANTGELFF. Written as DNA, the CDR3 is TGTGCCAGCATGAGGACACACGCGAACACCGGGGAGCTGTTTTTT.

The chain recombines TRBV4-2 with TRBJ1-4, with D perhaps matching TRBD1 (5 bases). This CDR3 has 16 residues. Germline CDR1 and CDR2: LGHNA and YNFKEQ. The V end lost 3 bases, the J end lost 0 bases, and 11 bases lay between the germline ends. This CDR3 reads CASSQWGLSTNEKLFF. CDR3 bases: TGTGCCAGCAGCCAGTGGGGGTTATCAACTAATGAAAAACTGTTTTTT.

V gene TRBV7-2 combines with J gene TRBJ2-2; tentative D call: TRBD1 (5 bases). Germline CDR1 reads SGHTA; CDR2 reads FQGNSA. V dropped 7 bases and J dropped 1 base, with 16 bases sitting between them. The CDR3 runs to 16 residues. In DNA form, the CDR3 reads TGTGCCAGCAAGATACAGGACGGCTTGAACACCGGGGAGCTGTTTTTT. Translating gives CASKIQDGLNTGELFF.

The chain has TRBV10-3 and TRBJ1-3, with D possibly being TRBD1 (5 bases). V was clipped by 5 bases and J by 0 bases, with 20 bases between them. Germline V gene lookup returns CDR1 ENHRY and CDR2 SYGVKD. CDR3 length: 18 amino acids. The CDR3 sequence: CAISPGIGGFGSGNTIYF. CDR3 coding DNA: TGTGCCATCAGTCCGGGGATTGGGGGATTCGGCTCTGGAAACACCATATATTTT.